This T cell receptor beta chain was recovered during a study of vaccination and CD4 T cells after COVID-19. Study-wide background: Convalescent patients had positive nasal swab PCR results for SARS-CoV-2. Disease was mild in nine and severe in one.

Trimming cost V 5 bases and J 1 base, with 18 bases left between them. From germline, CDR1 is SQVTM and CDR2 ANQGSEA. The CDR3 is 16 residues long. Notes on this clonotype: Its antigen is not known.

Sequenced with the Oncomine TCR Beta short-read assay was DNA taken from cultured CD4+ T cells. Cultures of CD4+ T cells served as the source for extracting genomic DNA. TCRdb processed the PCR reads anew with MiXCR; each CDR3 protein has one entry. The sample lists 15,000 to 25,000 distinct CDR3 sequences, roughly three fifths seen once, with just under 9% in the top ten. As for treatment: approximately 11-day PBMC culture with coronavirus spike peptide pools or control peptides (ViraFEST assay). Cultures of PBMCs, two million per well, were set up with approximately 9.6 IU/ml IL-2 and roughly 10 ug/ml peptide pools. From the roughly ten-day cultures, CD4+ T cells were isolated by negative selection.

Sequencing used CD4+ T cells from blood, cultured in vitro, obtained after SARS-CoV-2 vaccination. J is TRBJ1-3 and V is TRBV29-1, with D perhaps matching TRBD1 (6 bases). The receptor's source is a human donor who had recovered from COVID-19. CDR3 nucleotide sequence: TGCAGCGTTTCAGGGGACTACCGGAATTCTGGAAACACCATATATTTT. Protein product: CSVSGDYRNSGNTIYF. The full variable domain, rest sourced from reference TRBV29-1 and TRBJ1-3, is SAVISQKPSRDICQRGTSLTIQCQVDSQVTMMFWYRQQPGQSLTLIATANQGSEATYESGFVIDKFPISRPNLTFSTLTVSNMSPEDSSIYLCSVSGDYRNSGNTIYFGEGSWLTVV.